This T cell receptor (beta chain) derives from a study of T cells in localized non-small cell lung cancer. There are a few counts of this clone. V dropped 3 bases and J dropped 4; count of bases not matched to a gene: 6. Germline V gives CDR1 SGHNT, CDR2 YENEEA. The CDR3 runs 15 residues. Measured with immunoSEQ multiplex PCR; TCRdb has only the in-frame clones, and not every one. Of just under 2,000 clones in the sample, 25% to 30% were seen once. The clonotype comes from a female donor older than 55 with stage I lung adenocarcinoma. The gene calls are TRBV11-3 and TRBJ2-3, with 8 bases aligning to TRBD2. Sequencing used normal lung tissue next to the tumor, obtained before any cancer treatment. CDR3 region: CASSLEGRGADTQYF. CDR3 DNA: TGTGCCAGCAGCTTGGAGGGGCGGGGGGCAGATACGCAGTATTTT.